This TCR beta chain appears in the sequencing data of a study of T cells in narcolepsy. Background on the study: Patients with NT1 or NT2 and healthy control donors were enrolled.

Findings and caveats of the study: Autoreactive clonotypes reportedly recurred in blood of same and different patients, not controls. Autoreactive HCRT-specific and TRIB2-specific clonotypes were marked in same-patient CSF-versus-blood CD4+ comparisons.

Trimming stripped 1 base from V and 6 bases from J, with 13 bases between. CDR3 size: 15 residues. The germline gives CDR1 SNHLY, CDR2 FYNNEI. Regarding this clone: Its antigen remains unidentified.

Repertoires were generated with immunoSEQ multiplex PCR, while TCRdb's copy carries only in-frame clones and drops some. This table holds fewer than 35,000 clones, roughly 80% found once. The sequence was obtained from a human donor with narcolepsy. The sample comprised CD45RA- memory CD4+ T cells from PBMCs. The chain couples TRBV2 to TRBJ2-1; a weak D match, TRBD2 (5 bases). The CDR3 nucleotides read TGTGCCAGCAGTGAAGGCCGGACTGGGCCCAATGAGCAGTTCTTC. It is translated as CASSEGRTGPNEQFF.